Each of the 8 T cell receptor beta chains below was sequenced from the same sample in a study of type 1 and type 2 diabetes patients. PCR was run on genomic DNA. The TCR beta CDR3 region was amplified using 30 forward and 13 reverse primers. TCRdb used MiXCR to reprocess the multiplex PCR reads, holding one entry per CDR3 protein. The sample lists 250,000 or so distinct CDR3 sequences, roughly 50% occurring once. Sequencing used peripheral blood mononuclear cells (PBMCs). Every receptor here comes from a man aged 18 to 35 with type 2 diabetes.

This clonotype was recorded at least ten times. The chain joins TRBV2 to TRBJ1-2, with TRBD1 matching over 9 bases. CDR1 and CDR2 from the germline V gene are SNHLY and FYNNEI. With 7 bases clipped from V and 4 bases from J, the junction kept 7 bases outside the gene matches. This CDR3 is 14 amino acids long. CDR3 amino acids: CASKGQGLGYGYTF. The CDR3 bases are TGTGCCAGCAAGGGACAGGGTTTGGGCTATGGCTACACCTTC.

This clonotype was seen only a few times. V gene TRBV5-1 combines with J gene TRBJ2-5; unclear D gene. V lost 1 base, J lost 1 base, and 8 bases lay in between. Germline CDR1 is SGHRS and CDR2 is YFSETQ. This CDR3 contains 14 residues. The CDR3 loop is CASSLSVSQETQYF. CDR3 DNA sequence: TGCGCCAGCAGCTTGTCAGTGTCCCAAGAGACCCAGTACTTC.

The V call is TRBV6-6, the J call TRBJ1-5, with D unclear. Germline V gives CDR1 MNHNY, CDR2 SVGAGI (reference sequence). The V and J ends lost 6 bases and 7 bases respectively, with 16 bases between them. The CDR3 runs 14 residues. As DNA, the CDR3 is TGTGCCAGCAGCCTCCACCTCGAGTTACAGCCCCAGCATTTT. Translated, it gives CASSLHLELQPQHF.

The chain couples TRBV2 to TRBJ1-4, with a tentative D call TRBD1 (5 bases). Trimming took off 6 bases at V and 2 bases at J, with 10 bases between the two ends. The CDR3 spans 14 residues. Germline V lookup: CDR1 SNHLY, CDR2 FYNNEI. CDR3 amino acids: CASRAGLTNEKLFF. The CDR3 bases are TGTGCCAGCAGGGCAGGGCTCACTAATGAAAAACTGTTTTTT. Combining the CDR3 with reference TRBV2 and TRBJ1-4 gives the whole variable domain EPEVTQTPSHQVTQMGQEVILRCVPISNHLYFYWYRQILGQKVEFLVSFYNNEISEKSEIFDDQFSVERPDGSNFTLKIRSTKLEDSAMYFCASRAGLTNEKLFFGSGTQLSVL.

The table lists this clonotype with many counts. The chain joins TRBV2 to TRBJ1-1; D perhaps matches TRBD1 (6 bases). The V gene's germline CDR1 is SNHLY and CDR2 FYNNEI. The CDR3 extends over 14 amino acids. Deletions cut 6 bases from V and 0 bases from J, with 11 bases between. In DNA, the CDR3 is TGTGCCAGCAGAGGCAGGGGCTTGAACACTGAAGCTTTCTTT. Encoded protein: CASRGRGLNTEAFF.

The V call is TRBV20-1, the J call TRBJ2-6; D possibly corresponds to TRBD1 (5 bases). This CDR3 spans 16 amino acids. Trimming cost V 3 bases and J 4 bases, with 16 bases left between them. CDR1 is DFQATT, CDR2 SNEGSKA, per germline (reference sequence). The CDR3 region has the DNA TGCAGTGCTAGGGGCAGGGTCCAGCCAGGGGCCAACGTCCTGACTTTC. The encoded protein is CSARGRVQPGANVLTF.

This clonotype was seen only a few times. The rearrangement uses TRBV20-1 and TRBJ2-6; D not resolved. From germline, CDR1 is DFQATT and CDR2 SNEGSKA (reference sequence). The CDR3 consists of 17 residues. The V end lost 4 bases, the J end lost 0 bases, and 16 bases lay between the germline ends. The CDR3 sequence is CSATSERSSSGANVLTF. CDR3 nucleotides: TGCAGTGCTACCTCCGAACGCAGTAGCTCTGGGGCCAACGTCCTGACTTTC.

CDR3 sequence reads: CASSLGVHYEQYF. CDR3 sequence (DNA): TGTGCCAGCAGCTTAGGGGTACACTACGAGCAGTACTTC. The chain links TRBV11-3 to TRBJ2-7; D gene unclear. This CDR3 spans 13 amino acids. Germline CDR1 reads SGHNT; CDR2 reads YENEEA. Trimming pared 1 base from V and 3 bases from J, leaving 7 bases between.